The 26 T cell receptor beta chains listed next were all sequenced from one sample in a study of molecular identifiers for immune sequencing clone quantification. MiXCR, applied by TCRdb to the PCR reads, yields one record per CDR3 protein. The profile covers around 480,000 distinct CDR3 sequences, with around a fifth appearing a single time and about 0.8% taken by the ten largest. The sample consisted of naive CD8+ T cells from blood, with Jurkat cell RNA spiked in. This sample's subset: FACS-sorted CD8+CD4-CCR7+CD45RA+ naive T cells. These receptors all stem from a human donor in good health. Some libraries in this study had Jurkat cell RNA spiked in.

This clonotype was seen once. V usage is TRBV12-3 or TRBV12-4 and J usage is TRBJ2-2; the D is unclear. V lost 11 bases and J 1 base, leaving 11 bases between the germline ends. This CDR3 has 13 residues. CDR3 nucleotides: TGTGCCGGCATAGACTGGAACACCGGGGAGCTGTTTTTT. Amino acid sequence: CAGIDWNTGELFF.

This clonotype was found a few times. The genes are TRBV7-2 and TRBJ2-7, with a possible D match to TRBD2 (5 bases). The germline V and J ends were trimmed by 4 bases and 0 bases, with 16 bases remaining between them. Germline-derived CDR1 and CDR2 are SGHTA and FQGNSA. The CDR3 spans 16 residues. The DNA of the CDR3 is TGTGCCAGCAGCTCCCTCGGGCGGACTCTCTCCTACGAGCAGTACTTC. Translation: CASSSLGRTLSYEQYF.

This clonotype was seen a handful of times. The rearrangement uses TRBV18 and TRBJ2-6; D call uncertain. The germline gives CDR1 KGHSH, CDR2 LQKENI. Trimming cost V 3 bases and J 3 bases, with 12 bases left between them. This CDR3 is built from 16 residues. The CDR3 DNA is TGTGCCAGCTCACCCCGGATATTGGATGGGGCCAACGTCCTGACTTTC. Translating gives CASSPRILDGANVLTF.

This chain links TRBV11-2 with TRBJ1-6; 9 bases line up with TRBD1. After removal of 4 bases from V and 7 bases from J, the junction contained 14 bases not matched to a gene. CDR1 and CDR2 (germline): SGHAT, FQNNGV. The CDR3 consists of 18 residues. The CDR3 DNA sequence: TGTGCCAGCAGCTCGATTGGTTCAGGGACAGGGTACAATTCACCCCTCCACTTT. Translation: CASSSIGSGTGYNSPLHF.

This clonotype appeared a few times. This sequence joins TRBV18 and TRBJ2-5; 8 bases are a match to TRBD1. CDR1 and CDR2 (germline): KGHSH, LQKENI. With 3 bases clipped from V and 3 bases from J, the junction kept 6 bases outside the gene matches. This CDR3 has 15 residues. The DNA of the CDR3 is TGTGCCAGCTCACCCCGGGACAGGCCTAAAGAGACCCAGTACTTC. It encodes CASSPRDRPKETQYF. Looking up the rest from reference TRBV18 and TRBJ2-5 gives the full variable domain: NAGVMQNPRHLVRRRGQEARLRCSPMKGHSHVYWYRQLPEEGLKFMVYLQKENIIDESGMPKERFSAEFPKEGPSILRIQQVVRGDSAAYFCASSPRDRPKETQYFGPGTRLLVL.

This clonotype was detected ten times or more. The chain uses TRBV20-1 and TRBJ1-1, with D unclear. CDR1 is DFQATT, CDR2 SNEGSKA, per germline (reference sequence). The CDR3 sequence is 13 residues long. V was pared by 4 bases and J by 3 bases, with 12 bases between. In nucleotides, the CDR3 is TGCAGTGCTACCGGACCCGAGCACACTGAAGCTTTCTTT. Its translation is CSATGPEHTEAFF.

With respect to this clonotype: A much more abundant neighbour one base away suggests this may be a read error. This chain connects TRBV7-9 to TRBJ2-3; D gene ambiguous. V lost 5 bases and J lost 5, with 5 bases in between. The CDR3 covers 11 residues. Germline CDR1 is SEHNR and CDR2 is FQNEAQ (reference sequence). The DNA for the CDR3 is TGTGCCAGCAGCGGCCTAGATACGCAGTATTTT. Amino acid sequence: CASSGLDTQYF.

This clonotype was found a few times. The chain couples TRBV29-1 to TRBJ2-5, with D possibly matching TRBD2 (5 bases). Germline CDR1 SQVTM, CDR2 ANQGSEA. The CDR3 is made up of 14 amino acids. V was trimmed by 6 bases and J by 5 bases, leaving 19 bases between them. The CDR3 nucleotides are TGCAGCGTCAGATACGGGGTGTCATGGGAGACCCAGTACTTC. Translation gives CSVRYGVSWETQYF. The full variable domain, its missing parts supplied by reference TRBV29-1 and TRBJ2-5, is SAVISQKPSRDICQRGTSLTIQCQVDSQVTMMFWYRQQPGQSLTLIATANQGSEATYESGFVIDKFPISRPNLTFSTLTVSNMSPEDSSIYLCSVRYGVSWETQYFGPGTRLLVL.

Of note for this clonotype: This CDR3 is missing its conserved last phenylalanine or tryptophan, likely due to a read error. The V gene is TRBV2, the J gene TRBJ1-2; possible D gene TRBD1, 6 bases. The CDR3 sequence is 14 residues long. Looked up from germline, CDR1 is SNHLY and CDR2 is FYNNEI. V was cut by 8 bases and J by 6 bases, with 19 bases left in between. In DNA, the CDR3 is TGTGCCAGCTTTGATCAGGGGTACGTCCATGGCTACACCTCC. Amino acids: CASFDQGYVHGYTS.

This clonotype was seen repeatedly, ten times or more. The CDR3 loop reads CASSFRNQPQHF. The DNA of the CDR3 is TGTGCCAGCAGCTTTCGCAATCAGCCCCAGCATTTT. The V and J genes are TRBV7-6 and TRBJ1-5, with D hard to call. Germline V gene data show CDR1 as SGHVS and CDR2 as FNYEAQ. This CDR3 region has 12 residues. V was cut by 3 bases and J by 2 bases, with 2 bases left in between.

This clonotype was observed once. This may be a read error: a much more frequent sequence differs by one nucleotide. The chain links TRBV27 to TRBJ2-2; D not resolved. Trimming pared 5 bases from V and 7 bases from J, leaving 8 bases between. This CDR3 comprises 12 residues. Germline lookup yields CDR1 MNHEY and CDR2 SMNVEV (reference sequence). The CDR3 nucleotides read TGTGCCAGCAGTCAAAGAAGCGGGGAGCTGTTTTTT. It codes for CASSQRSGELFF.

The table lists this clonotype with many counts. The chain carries TRBV29-1 and TRBJ1-1, with 7 bases identical to TRBD1. CDR1 SQVTM and CDR2 ANQGSEA come from the germline V gene. J was trimmed by 10 bases and V by 7 bases; bases with no gene match: 21. This CDR3 contains 15 residues. The CDR3 protein is CSGEGAIGEGPRAFF. The CDR3 region has the DNA TGCAGCGGCGAGGGGGCTATAGGGGAAGGTCCGCGAGCTTTCTTT.

The chain is built from TRBV6-1 and TRBJ2-5; TRBD2 is a possible D gene (5 bases). The germline gives CDR1 MNHNS, CDR2 SASEGT. The V end lost 2 bases, the J end lost 8 bases, and 15 bases lay between the germline ends. The CDR3 extends over 14 amino acids. The CDR3 sequence is CASSELVAGHTQYF. Written as DNA, the CDR3 is TGTGCCAGCAGTGAATTAGTCGCGGGCCATACCCAGTACTTC.

This clonotype was detected many times. The chain combines TRBV6-2 or TRBV6-3 with TRBJ2-6, with no clear D. The V and J ends lost 6 bases and 0 bases respectively, with 9 bases between them. Germline CDR1 and CDR2: MNHEY and SVGEGT. The CDR3 has 15 residues. The CDR3 coding sequence is TGTGCCAGCAGGGCGGCAGCCTCTGGGGCCAACGTCCTGACTTTC. Its protein is CASRAAASGANVLTF.

The rearrangement joins TRBV30 to TRBJ1-2, with D maybe TRBD1 (5 bases). The V end lost 0 bases, the J end lost 1 base, and 15 bases lay between the germline ends. The CDR3 totals 16 residues. Per germline, CDR1 GTSNPN and CDR2 SVGIG (reference sequence). The CDR3 coding sequence is TGTGCCTGGAGTGTCGCAACCGGGACGGTTAACTATGGCTACACCTTC. This codes for CAWSVATGTVNYGYTF. Filled out from reference TRBV30 and TRBJ1-2, the complete variable domain reads SQTIHQWPATLVQPVGSPLSLECTVEGTSNPNLYWYRQAAGRGLQLLFYSVGIGQISSEVPQNLSASRPQDRQFILSSKKLLLSDSGFYLCAWSVATGTVNYGYTFGSGTRLTVV.

With regard to this clonotype: Given a much more abundant clone one base away, this may be a read error. The J gene is TRBJ2-7, the V gene TRBV5-6; TRBD1 is a possible D gene (5 bases). Germline CDR1 SGHDT, CDR2 YYEEEE. The CDR3 has 13 amino acids. The germline V and J ends were trimmed by 2 bases and 6 bases, with 12 bases remaining between them. DNA of the CDR3: TGTGCCAGCAGCTTTGCCACAGGATCCGAGCAGTACTTC. This encodes CASSFATGSEQYF.

The chain carries TRBV18 and TRBJ1-1, with TRBD1 matching 11 bases. The ends lost 2 bases at V and 3 bases at J; junction bases unmatched: 17. The CDR3 consists of 20 residues. In germline, CDR1 is KGHSH, CDR2 LQKENI. CDR3 coding DNA: TGTGCCAGCTCACCAATCGTCTTGTCGTGGGGACAGGGGGACGACACTGAAGCTTTCTTT. This encodes CASSPIVLSWGQGDDTEAFF.

This rearrangement joins TRBV4-3 to TRBJ1-1; D is unclear. This CDR3 region has 15 residues. Trimming removed 0 bases from V and 0 bases from J, with 8 bases in between. Germline V gene sequence: CDR1 LGHNA, CDR2 YSLEER. The CDR3 is CASSQDLSMNTEAFF. The CDR3 DNA reads as TGCGCCAGCAGCCAAGATCTTAGTATGAACACTGAAGCTTTCTTT.

This clonotype has at least ten counts. The V gene is TRBV12-3 or TRBV12-4, the J gene TRBJ1-5, with 8 bases matching TRBD1. This CDR3 comprises 15 residues. Unmatched junction bases numbered 6, after V lost 2 bases and J lost 6 bases. The chain's CDR3 is CASSLNQQGGQPQHF. CDR3 in DNA: TGTGCCAGCAGTTTAAATCAACAGGGGGGTCAGCCCCAGCATTTT.

This clonotype was seen repeatedly, ten times or more. The chain is built from TRBV11-2 and TRBJ1-5, with unresolved D. The germline CDR1 and CDR2 sequences are SGHAT and FQNNGV. The length of the CDR3 is 13 residues. Trimming took 0 bases from V and 5 from J, leaving 5 bases between them. The CDR3 coding sequence is TGTGCCAGCAGCTTAGAAGGGTATCAGCCCCAGCATTTT. Amino acids: CASSLEGYQPQHF.

The chain recombines TRBV11-2 with TRBJ2-7; D is possibly TRBD1 (5 bases). The CDR3 has 14 residues. The V gene's germline CDR1 is SGHAT and CDR2 FQNNGV. V was clipped by 2 bases and J by 5 bases, with 13 bases between them. The CDR3 loop reads CASSLTGAPDEQYF. The CDR3 DNA reads as TGTGCCAGCAGCTTAACTGGGGCCCCCGACGAGCAGTACTTC.

The chain has TRBV30 and TRBJ2-7; no clear D gene. Trimming took off 2 bases at V and 6 bases at J, with 11 bases between the two ends. The CDR3 totals 12 residues. Germline-derived CDR1 and CDR2 are GTSNPN and SVGIG (reference sequence). The CDR3 DNA reads TGTGCCTGGAGTTCGACTCGATGCGAGCAGTACTTC. Translating it yields CAWSSTRCEQYF.

The table lists this clonotype with a few counts. The V gene is TRBV28, the J gene TRBJ1-4, with D possibly TRBD1 on 6 matching bases. V lost 4 bases, J lost 6 bases, and 18 bases lay in between. Looked up from germline, CDR1 is MDHEN and CDR2 is SYDVKM. The CDR3 loop spans 16 amino acids. CDR3 in DNA: TGTGCCAGCAGTTCTTGGACAGACGCGAGTTATGAAAAACTGTTTTTT. Protein: CASSSWTDASYEKLFF.

This chain uses TRBV6-5 with TRBJ2-1; D is ambiguous. V was pared by 6 bases and J by 2 bases, with 14 bases between. The CDR3 runs to 15 residues. In germline, CDR1 is MNHEY, CDR2 SVGAGI. CDR3 coding DNA: TGTGCCAGCAGACCCACTAAAAATCCCTACAATGAGCAGTTCTTC. Translating it yields CASRPTKNPYNEQFF.

This chain links TRBV4-1 with TRBJ1-3, with unresolved D. Deletions cut 5 bases from V and 1 base from J, with 6 bases between. Germline CDR1 MGHRA, CDR2 YSYEKL. The CDR3 length is 13 residues. As DNA, the CDR3 is TGCGCCAGCAGCACCGTTTCTGGAAACACCATATATTTT. It codes for CASSTVSGNTIYF.

With respect to this clonotype: A read error may account for a junction end that differs from germline. V and J are TRBV12-3 or TRBV12-4 and TRBJ1-6; D gene uncertain. The CDR3 sequence is 17 residues long. CDR3: CASSPGFIGIGNSPLHF. CDR3 in DNA: TGTGCCAGCAGCCCCGGGTTTATCGGAATCGGGAATTCGCCCCTCCACTTT.